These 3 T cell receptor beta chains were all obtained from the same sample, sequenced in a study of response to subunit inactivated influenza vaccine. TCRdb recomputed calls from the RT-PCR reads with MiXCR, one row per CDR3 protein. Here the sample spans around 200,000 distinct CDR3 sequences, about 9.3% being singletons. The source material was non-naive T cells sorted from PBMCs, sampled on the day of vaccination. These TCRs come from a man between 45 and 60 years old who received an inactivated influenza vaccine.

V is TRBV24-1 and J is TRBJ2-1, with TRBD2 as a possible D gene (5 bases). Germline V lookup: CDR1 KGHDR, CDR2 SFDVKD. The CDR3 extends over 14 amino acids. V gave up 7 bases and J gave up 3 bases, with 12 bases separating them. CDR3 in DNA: TGTGCCACCAGCGGATCGGGGAACTACAATGAGCAGTTCTTC. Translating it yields CATSGSGNYNEQFF.

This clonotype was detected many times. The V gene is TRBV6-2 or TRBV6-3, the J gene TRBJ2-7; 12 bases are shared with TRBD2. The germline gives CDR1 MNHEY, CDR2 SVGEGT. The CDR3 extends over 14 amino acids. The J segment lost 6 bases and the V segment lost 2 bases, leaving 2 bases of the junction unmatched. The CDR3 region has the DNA TGTGCCAGCAGTTACCGACTAGCGGGAGTCGAGCAGTACTTC. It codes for CASSYRLAGVEQYF.

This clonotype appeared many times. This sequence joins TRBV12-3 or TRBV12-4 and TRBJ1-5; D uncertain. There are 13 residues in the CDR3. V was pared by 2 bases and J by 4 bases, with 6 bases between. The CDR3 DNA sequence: TGTGCCAGCAGTTTATGGGAGAATCAGCCCCAGCATTTT. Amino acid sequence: CASSLWENQPQHF.